This T cell receptor beta chain was identified in a study of vaccination and CD4 T cells after COVID-19. Background on the study: Post-COVID draws followed diagnosis by a median around 100 days (range 35 to 161). Researchers treated cells with overlapping spike peptides taken from SARS-CoV-2, HCoV-NL63, HCoV-OC43 and HCoV-229E.

The Oncomine TCR Beta short-read assay was applied to DNA of cultured CD4+ T cells. TCRdb passed the PCR reads through MiXCR, listing each CDR3 protein once. This repertoire shows approximately 24,000 distinct CDR3 sequences, around two thirds found once; its top ten account for about 22%. As regards this clonotype: Its antigen is not known.

Treatment denoted: approximately 9-day PBMC culture with coronavirus spike peptide pools or control peptides (ViraFEST assay). With peptide pools, ViraFEST first expanded antigen-specific T cells and afterwards sequenced their TCRs. The sequence derives from a human donor who received a COVID-19 vaccine. The sample was CD4+ T cells from blood, cultured in vitro, taken after SARS-CoV-2 vaccination.

CDR3 in DNA: TGTGCCTGGAGGACAGACGCTTCCACTGAAGCTTTCTTT. Its translation: CAWRTDASTEAFF. The rearrangement uses TRBV30 and TRBJ1-1; maybe TRBD1 (5 bases). The CDR3 length is 13 residues. Germline values: CDR1 GTSNPN, CDR2 SVGIG (reference sequence). The V end lost 3 bases, the J end lost 4 bases, and 12 bases lay between the germline ends.